The sequence of this T cell receptor (beta chain) was determined in a study of CXCR3-negative and CXCR3-positive naive CD8 T cells. The study sorted every CD8+ T cell subset in triplicate at 300,000 cells each. The TRB libraries of cDNA were built by UMI-labeled 5' RACE. TCRdb re-called the 5' RACE reads and shows each CDR3 protein once, DNA omitted. This sample's clone table lists tens of thousands of distinct CDR3 sequences. Broader study findings: A higher hydrophobicity marked the TRB CDR3s of CXCR3-positive naive cells versus CXCR3-negative naive cells. Much lower diversity was found in memory CD8+ cells, while both naive subsets had comparably high diversity.

With respect to this clonotype: No antigen is known for it.

Germline V gene lookup returns CDR1 SGHDT and CDR2 YYEEEE. This CDR3 spans 12 amino acids. The chain combines TRBV5-6 with TRBJ1-1; the D call from TCRdb, TRBD1, cannot be confirmed without DNA. The source of this sequence is a human donor in good health. Some clones in this sample may be carry-over from other donors' samples. The sample taken for sequencing was naive CXCR3+ CD8+ T cells from blood. The subset: CD45RO-CCR7+CD27+CD95- naive CD8+ T cells expressing CXCR3 (TNR3+). The CDR3 sequence is CASSLGTEEAFF.